Listed below are T cell receptor beta chains from one sample, sequenced in a study of vaccination effects on CD4 cells after COVID-19. Their specific antigens are unknown. Assay used: immunoSEQ multiplex PCR; TCRdb lists only in-frame clones, some missing. Of some 30,000 clones listed, more than 75% are singletons. The sample consisted of CD4+ T cells from PBMCs cultured with HCoV-NL63 spike peptides, taken after COVID-19 vaccination. These receptors were collected from a human donor who received a COVID-19 vaccine. Some clones in this sample may be carry-over from other donors' samples. Each CDR3 is given with its conserved first and last residue. D genes are given only for firm matches. The size entry is marked missing in some rows and otherwise reads once, few, many or a size class.

DNA	CDR3	V	J	D	size
TGTGCCAGCTCACCTTCTGGCGGGGGGACAGATACGCAGTATTTT	CASSPSGGGTDTQYF	TRBV18	TRBJ2-3	TRBD2	.
TGTGCCAGCAGCTCGGGACAGGGACTGATTAATCAGCCCCAGCATTTT	CASSSGQGLINQPQHF	TRBV5-5	TRBJ1-5	TRBD1	.
TGCAGCGTCGGGACAGGAGCTAACTATGGCTACACCTTC	CSVGTGANYGYTF	TRBV29-1	TRBJ1-2	TRBD1	.
TGTGCCAGCAGTCCCCAGGGTACAAACTCACCCCTCCACTTT	CASSPQGTNSPLHF	TRBV6-5	TRBJ1-6	.	.
TGTGCCAGCAGCTTGGCCTGGGGGCCCCCTGAAGCTTTCTTT	CASSLAWGPPEAFF	TRBV5-4	TRBJ1-1	.	.
TGTGCCAGCAGTGAAGGGAGTTATAGCAATCAGCCCCAGCATTTT	CASSEGSYSNQPQHF	TRBV6-1	TRBJ1-5	.	.
TGTGCCAGCAGTTACGCGACGGGAACCTCTGGAAACACCATATATTTT	CASSYATGTSGNTIYF	TRBV6-5	TRBJ1-3	.	.
TGTGCCACCAGTGACCGTACAGTAATTGAGCAGTTCTTC	CATSDRTVIEQFF	TRBV24-1	TRBJ2-1	.	.
TGCGCCAGCAGCAAAGGGACGGCGGATCAGCCCCAGCATTTT	CASSKGTADQPQHF	TRBV5-1	TRBJ1-5	.	.
TGTGCCAGCAGTGCCCTCTTCGGGGCGAGGGCCGGGGAGCTGTTTTTT	CASSALFGARAGELFF	TRBV2	TRBJ2-2	.	.
TGTGCCAGCAGCTTGACACTAGGCTCAGATACGCAGTATTTT	CASSLTLGSDTQYF	TRBV7-8	TRBJ2-3	.	.
TGTGCCAGCAACCTTGGAGATCAGCCCCAGCATTTT	CASNLGDQPQHF	TRBV6-6	TRBJ1-5	.	.
TGTGCCAGCAGCTTAGAGACGGACACTGAAGCTTTCTTT	CASSLETDTEAFF	TRBV11-3	TRBJ1-1	.	.
TGTGCCAGCAGCGTTTCCCCCAACACTGAAGCTTTCTTT	CASSVSPNTEAFF	TRBV9	TRBJ1-1	.	.
TGTGCCAGCTCATCCGGGACAGGGAGCGTTGGGGCCAACGTCCTGACTTTC	CASSSGTGSVGANVLTF	TRBV18	TRBJ2-6	TRBD1	.
TGTGCCATCAAAGGGACTAGCGGGGGGTCCTACAATGAGCAGTTCTTC	CAIKGTSGGSYNEQFF	TRBV10-3	TRBJ2-1	TRBD2	once
TGTGCCAGCAGCTTGATCGGACAGGGGGCCCTTGGGAGGCCCCAGCATTTT	CASSLIGQGALGRPQHF	TRBV5-5	TRBJ1-5	TRBD1	.
TGTGCCAGTAATCCCGGTTCCGCAGAGACCCAGTACTTC	CASNPGSAETQYF	TRBV19	TRBJ2-5	.	.
TGTGCCAGCAGTTTGACAGGGGATCAGCCCCAGCATTTT	CASSLTGDQPQHF	TRBV12-3/TRBV12-4	TRBJ1-5	TRBD1	.
TGTGCCAGCAGCTTCCGCAGGGGCACTGAAGCTTTCTTT	CASSFRRGTEAFF	TRBV7-8	TRBJ1-1	.	.
TGTGCCAGCACCTCGCGGGGGGCTTCCTACAATGAGCAGTTCTTC	CASTSRGASYNEQFF	TRBV6-6	TRBJ2-1	TRBD2	.
TGTGCCAGCAGCTCCATGGACACCCTCGGGGGCTACACCTTC	CASSSMDTLGGYTF	TRBV7-2	TRBJ1-2	.	.
TGCGCCAGCAGTCCGGACAGAGAGGCCAATCAGCCCCAGCATTTT	CASSPDREANQPQHF	TRBV4-1	TRBJ1-5	.	.
TGCGCCAGCAGCTTGGCCCTGGGAACAGAGACCCAGTACTTC	CASSLALGTETQYF	TRBV5-1	TRBJ2-5	.	.
TGTGCCAGCAGTTTGTCCCGCAGGGTGGCGACTGAAGCTTTCTTT	CASSLSRRVATEAFF	TRBV28	TRBJ1-1	.	.
TGTGCCAGCAGCGTAGATGGGACCTATAATTCACCCCTCCACTTT	CASSVDGTYNSPLHF	TRBV9	TRBJ1-6	.	.
TGTGCCAGCTCACGGGGGGAGAACACTGAAGCTTTCTTT	CASSRGENTEAFF	TRBV18	TRBJ1-1	.	.
TGCGCCAGCAGCCAAGTTGAAGCCCGAGGCAATTCACCCCTCCACTTT	CASSQVEARGNSPLHF	TRBV4-1	TRBJ1-6	.	.